This is a list of T cell receptor beta chains from one sample in a study of beta chain features in type 1 diabetes. The assay was immunoSEQ multiplex PCR, and TCRdb's table has in-frame clones only and misses some. The top ten hold about 0.015% of the sample, which has about 330,000 clones, about 10% seen once. The source material was naive CD4+ T cells from blood. Receptors were obtained from a woman younger than 45 in good health. Each CDR3 is given with its conserved first and last residue. D genes are given only for firm matches. Expanded clones get a size class; other rows say once, few or many, or leave the size out.

>TRBJ2-7|few|TRBV5-4|TRBD2
CASSLGLAGGEQYF
TGTGCCAGCAGCTTGGGACTAGCGGGAGGCGAGCAGTACTTC
>TRBJ2-1|few|TRBV4-2|TRBD2
CASSQEDAGLAAYNEQFF
TGTGCCAGCAGCCAAGAAGATGCGGGACTAGCGGCCTACAATGAGCAGTTCTTC
>TRBJ1-1|.|TRBV7-3|.
CASSLSPGANTEAFF
TGTGCCAGCAGCTTATCACCAGGGGCGAACACTGAAGCTTTCTTT
>TRBJ2-7|few|TRBV23-1|TRBD2
CASSQTSGRFSYEQYF
TGCGCCAGCAGTCAAACTAGCGGGAGGTTTTCCTACGAGCAGTACTTC
>TRBJ2-7|.|TRBV27|TRBD1
CASNDRSGTGGEQYF
TGTGCCAGTAACGACCGTTCGGGAACAGGGGGCGAGCAGTACTTC
>TRBJ2-3|.|TRBV18|.
CASSPPGRDTQYF
TGTGCCAGCTCACCACCAGGGAGGGATACGCAGTATTTT
>TRBJ2-3|.|TRBV7-2|.
CASSLTGRTDTQYF
TGTGCCAGCAGCTTAACAGGGCGCACAGATACGCAGTATTTT
>TRBJ2-1|once|TRBV9|.
CASSVTSWSDNEQFF
TGTGCCAGCAGCGTTACTAGCTGGTCGGACAATGAGCAGTTCTTC
>TRBJ1-3|few|TRBV4-3|.
CASSQAGVPGNTIYF
TGCGCCAGCAGCCAAGCGGGGGTTCCGGGAAACACCATATATTTT
>TRBJ2-3|few|TRBV18|.
CASSPQTGRTDTQYF
TGTGCCAGCTCACCACAAACAGGGCGCACAGATACGCAGTATTTT
>TRBJ2-7|few|TRBV9|TRBD2
CASSVGLAGSPYEQYF
TGTGCCAGCAGCGTGGGACTAGCGGGGAGCCCCTACGAGCAGTACTTC
>TRBJ2-7|.|TRBV6-6|TRBD1
CASSQLQGSLTYEQYF
TGTGCCAGCAGCCAACTACAGGGGTCGTTGACCTACGAGCAGTACTTC
>TRBJ2-6|.|TRBV25-1|TRBD2
CASSDPRRGGGANVLTF
TGTGCCAGCAGTGACCCCCGCCGGGGAGGGGGGGCCAACGTCCTGACTTTC
>TRBJ2-7|few|TRBV5-6|.
CASSLSHSVIEQYF
TGTGCCAGCAGCTTGTCGCATAGCGTTATCGAGCAGTACTTC
>TRBJ2-1|.|TRBV11-2|.
CASSSLRQAVNEQFF
TGTGCCAGCAGCTCGCTACGACAGGCGGTCAATGAGCAGTTCTTC
>TRBJ2-2|few|TRBV28|.
CASTTSGGTGELFF
TGTGCCAGCACCACGTCCGGGGGCACCGGGGAGCTGTTTTTT
>TRBJ2-1|few|TRBV9|TRBD2
CASSARPGGSEQFF
TGTGCCAGCAGCGCACGCCCCGGCGGGAGTGAGCAGTTCTTC
>TRBJ2-3|.|TRBV28|.
CASTPTSTDTQYF
TGTGCCAGCACCCCCACTAGCACAGATACGCAGTATTTT
>TRBJ2-1|.|TRBV4-3|TRBD2
CASSHRLAGVGRNEQFF
TGCGCCAGCAGCCATCGACTAGCGGGAGTGGGGAGGAATGAGCAGTTCTTC
>TRBJ2-7|few|TRBV2|TRBD1
CASSTGVWAYEQYF
TGTGCCAGCAGCACAGGGGTTTGGGCCTACGAGCAGTACTTC
>TRBJ1-1|.|TRBV10-3|TRBD1
CAILRQGEAFF
TGTGCCATCCTAAGACAGGGTGAAGCTTTCTTT
>TRBJ2-5|few|TRBV25-1|TRBD1
CASSEDREGETQYF
TGTGCCAGCAGTGAAGACAGGGAAGGAGAGACCCAGTACTTC
>TRBJ2-7|few|TRBV7-9|TRBD2
CASSSRTSGIRYEQYF
TGTGCCAGCAGCTCAAGGACTAGCGGGATCCGTTACGAGCAGTACTTC
>TRBJ1-1|few|TRBV27|.
CASSYRENTEAFF
TGTGCCAGCAGTTACAGGGAGAACACTGAAGCTTTCTTT
>TRBJ1-1|.|TRBV28|TRBD1
CASTPRLGQGNTEAFF
TGTGCCAGCACCCCCCGCCTTGGACAGGGCAACACTGAAGCTTTCTTT
>TRBJ1-2|.|TRBV7-9|.
CASSPGAGYGYTF
TGTGCCAGCAGCCCAGGGGCAGGCTATGGCTACACCTTC
>TRBJ1-1|.|TRBV2|TRBD1
CARNRDRANTEAFF
TGTGCCAGAAACCGGGACAGGGCGAACACTGAAGCTTTCTTT
>TRBJ2-7|few|TRBV29-1|TRBD1
CSVSGTGASYEQYF
TGCAGCGTCTCCGGGACAGGGGCATCCTACGAGCAGTACTTC
>TRBJ2-5|few|TRBV28|TRBD1
CASSLDSWDSQETQYF
TGTGCCAGCAGTTTGGACTCTTGGGACAGTCAAGAGACCCAGTACTTC
>TRBJ1-2|few|TRBV4-3|.
CASSQEGARGYTF
TGCGCCAGCAGCCAAGAGGGGGCGCGGGGCTACACCTTC
>TRBJ2-2|.|TRBV7-9|.
CASSLLNTGELFF
TGTGCCAGCAGCTTACTAAACACCGGGGAGCTGTTTTTT
>TRBJ2-7|few|TRBV6-5|.
CASSYNYGGTYEQYF
TGTGCCAGCAGTTACAATTATGGCGGGACCTACGAGCAGTACTTC
>TRBJ2-2|few|TRBV5-6|TRBD2
CASSFLGLATTGELFF
TGTGCCAGCAGCTTTTTGGGACTAGCGACCACCGGGGAGCTGTTTTTT
>TRBJ2-7|.|TRBV28|TRBD2
CASSSPRGSVRYEQYF
TGTGCCAGCAGTTCCCCCCGCGGGAGTGTTCGCTACGAGCAGTACTTC
>TRBJ1-5|.|TRBV28|.
CASARDSNQPQHF
TGTGCCAGCGCCCGGGATTCCAATCAGCCCCAGCATTTT
>TRBJ2-6|.|TRBV14|TRBD1
CASSARIPTGTGANVLTF
TGTGCCAGCAGCGCCCGGATACCGACAGGGACCGGGGCCAACGTCCTGACTTTC
>TRBJ2-1|.|TRBV4-3|TRBD1
CASSVGQGYPGEQFF
TGCGCCAGCAGCGTCGGACAGGGTTATCCGGGTGAGCAGTTCTTC
>TRBJ1-2|few|TRBV5-1|.
CASSQGGSSSAYGYTF
TGCGCCAGCAGCCAAGGCGGGAGCTCGAGCGCCTATGGCTACACCTTC
>TRBJ1-1|.|TRBV5-1|.
CASRFRSVGTEAFF
TGCGCCAGCAGATTCCGATCGGTCGGGACTGAAGCTTTCTTT
>TRBJ2-7|few|TRBV7-2|.
CASSLLAGIYEQYF
TGTGCCAGCAGCCTACTAGCTGGGATCTACGAGCAGTACTTC
>TRBJ2-5|few|TRBV7-9|.
CASSPRGEVQETQYF
TGTGCCAGCAGCCCCAGGGGGGAGGTTCAAGAGACCCAGTACTTC
>TRBJ2-5|few|TRBV29-1|TRBD1
CSVSTRGQETQYF
TGCAGCGTGAGCACCAGGGGGCAAGAGACCCAGTACTTC
>TRBJ2-5|.|TRBV10-3|TRBD2
CAISDSELRLAEETQYF
TGTGCCATCAGTGACTCGGAGCTTCGACTAGCGGAAGAGACCCAGTACTTC
>TRBJ2-7|.|TRBV28|.
CASSIQGKGYEQYF
TGTGCCAGCAGCATACAGGGTAAAGGCTACGAGCAGTACTTC
>TRBJ2-3|.|TRBV27|.
CASSLHPPSSTDTQYF
TGTGCCAGCAGTCTCCATCCGCCTAGCAGCACAGATACGCAGTATTTT
>TRBJ1-5|few|TRBV5-8|TRBD1
CASSRGQGLGNQPQHF
TGTGCCAGCAGCCGCGGACAGGGGTTGGGCAATCAGCCCCAGCATTTT
>TRBJ1-1|.|TRBV28|.
CASSVSAARAFF
TGTGCCAGCAGTGTGTCGGCGGCGCGAGCTTTCTTT
>TRBJ2-7|.|TRBV5-4|TRBD2
CASSLAPGGPYEQYF
TGTGCCAGCAGCTTGGCCCCGGGAGGGCCTTACGAGCAGTACTTC
>TRBJ2-7|.|TRBV6-5|TRBD1
CASGDRSYEQYF
TGTGCCAGCGGGGACAGGTCCTACGAGCAGTACTTC